The 2 T cell receptor beta chains given below trace back to one sample, sequenced in a study of CD8+ T cells in alopecia areata. cDNA serving as the sequencing template came from extracted, reverse transcribed RNA. Sequencing was performed with immunoSEQ multiplex PCR; in TCRdb, only in-frame clones are kept and a portion is missing. This table holds about 190,000 clones, around 50% found once. The sample consisted of CD4+ T cells sorted from blood, taken at week 0. The receptors here all came from a human donor with alopecia areata.

For the CDR3, the DNA is TGCAGCGTTTCGCGCAAGGTGGGGTCCGAGCAGTACTTC. Its translation is CSVSRKVGSEQYF. The chain uses TRBV29-1 and TRBJ2-7; D gene unclear. The CDR3 extends over 13 amino acids. V was shortened by 5 bases and J by 6 bases, with 17 bases between the two germline ends. In germline, CDR1 is SQVTM, CDR2 ANQGSEA.

This clone came up once. The J gene is TRBJ1-2, the V gene TRBV30; 10 nucleotides agree with TRBD1. The J segment lost 6 bases and the V segment lost 1 base, leaving 2 bases of the junction unmatched. Germline lookup yields CDR1 GTSNPN and CDR2 SVGIG (reference sequence). CDR3 length: 13 residues. The CDR3 DNA reads as TGTGCCTGGAGTGCGGGGACAGGGGATGGCTACACCTTC. This codes for CAWSAGTGDGYTF.